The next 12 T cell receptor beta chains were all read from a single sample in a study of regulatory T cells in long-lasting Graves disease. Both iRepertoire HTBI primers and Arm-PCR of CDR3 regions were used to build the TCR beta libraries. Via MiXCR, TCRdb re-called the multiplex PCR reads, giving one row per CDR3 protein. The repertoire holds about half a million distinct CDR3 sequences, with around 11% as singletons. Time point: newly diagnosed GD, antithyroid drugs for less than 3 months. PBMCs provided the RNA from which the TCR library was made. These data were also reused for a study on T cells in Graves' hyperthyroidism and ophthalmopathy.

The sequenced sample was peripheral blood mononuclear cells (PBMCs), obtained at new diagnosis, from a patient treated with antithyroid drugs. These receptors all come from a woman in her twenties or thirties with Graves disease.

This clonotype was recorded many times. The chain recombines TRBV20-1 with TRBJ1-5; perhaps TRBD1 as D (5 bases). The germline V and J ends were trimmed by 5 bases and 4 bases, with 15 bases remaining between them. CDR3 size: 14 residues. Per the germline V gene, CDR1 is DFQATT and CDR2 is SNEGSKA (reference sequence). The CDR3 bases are TGCAGTGCTCCTCGGGGGAATACTAATCAGCCCCAGCATTTT. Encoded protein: CSAPRGNTNQPQHF.

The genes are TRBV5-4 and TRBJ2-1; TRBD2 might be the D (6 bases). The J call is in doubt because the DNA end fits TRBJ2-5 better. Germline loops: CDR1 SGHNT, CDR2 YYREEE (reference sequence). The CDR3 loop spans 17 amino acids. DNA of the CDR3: TGTGCCAGCAGCTTGTCTCTGGCGGGGATGATCCAAGAGACCCAGTACTTC. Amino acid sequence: CASSLSLAGMIQETQYF.

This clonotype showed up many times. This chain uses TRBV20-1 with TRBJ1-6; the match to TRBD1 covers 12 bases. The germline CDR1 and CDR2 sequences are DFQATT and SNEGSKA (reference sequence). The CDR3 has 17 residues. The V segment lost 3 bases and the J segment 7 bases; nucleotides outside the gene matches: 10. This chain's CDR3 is CSARGVPGQGANSPLHF. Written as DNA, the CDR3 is TGCAGTGCTAGGGGTGTCCCGGGACAGGGGGCGAATTCACCCCTCCACTTT.

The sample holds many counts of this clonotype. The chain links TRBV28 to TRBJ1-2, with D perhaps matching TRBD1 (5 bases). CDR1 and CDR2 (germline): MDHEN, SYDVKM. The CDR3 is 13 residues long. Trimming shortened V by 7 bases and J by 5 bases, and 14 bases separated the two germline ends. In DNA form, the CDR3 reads TGTGCCAGCACCCATCGGGGGGAGTATGGCTACACCTTC. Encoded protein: CASTHRGEYGYTF.

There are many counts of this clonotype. CDR3 sequence: CASSPQRESYLGQFF. The CDR3 bases are TGTGCCAGCAGCCCCCAGCGGGAGAGTTATCTTGGGCAGTTCTTC. This sequence joins TRBV13 and TRBJ2-1, with 8 bases that match TRBD2. The CDR3 totals 15 residues. CDR1 is PRHDT and CDR2 is FYEKMQ in the germline V gene (reference sequence). J was trimmed by 12 bases and V by 5 bases; bases with no gene match: 15.

This CDR3 reads CASSHRPGSKGGRDGYTF. The CDR3 DNA reads TGCGCCAGCAGCCACCGACCCGGAAGCAAAGGGGGTCGAGATGGCTACACCTTC. This rearrangement joins TRBV4-1 to TRBJ1-2, with D perhaps TRBD1 (6 bases). The CDR3 covers 18 residues. Germline CDR1 and CDR2: MGHRA and YSYEKL. Trimming took 3 bases from V and 6 from J, leaving 26 bases between them.

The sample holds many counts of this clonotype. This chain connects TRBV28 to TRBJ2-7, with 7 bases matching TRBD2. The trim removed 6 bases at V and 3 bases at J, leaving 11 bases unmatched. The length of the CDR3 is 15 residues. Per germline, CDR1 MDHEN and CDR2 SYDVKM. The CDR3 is CASRGARGEYYEQYF. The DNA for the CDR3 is TGTGCCAGCAGGGGAGCACGGGGGGAGTACTACGAGCAGTACTTC. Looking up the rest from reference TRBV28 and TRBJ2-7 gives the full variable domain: DVKVTQSSRYLVKRTGEKVFLECVQDMDHENMFWYRQDPGLGLRLIYFSYDVKMKEKGDIPEGYSVSREKKERFSLILESASTNQTSMYLCASRGARGEYYEQYFGPGTRLTVT.

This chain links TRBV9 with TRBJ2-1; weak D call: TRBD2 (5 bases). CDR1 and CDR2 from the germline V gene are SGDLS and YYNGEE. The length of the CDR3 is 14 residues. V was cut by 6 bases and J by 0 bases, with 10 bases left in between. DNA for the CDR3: TGTGCCAGCACCCCGGACTCCTCCTACAATGAGCAGTTCTTC. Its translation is CASTPDSSYNEQFF.

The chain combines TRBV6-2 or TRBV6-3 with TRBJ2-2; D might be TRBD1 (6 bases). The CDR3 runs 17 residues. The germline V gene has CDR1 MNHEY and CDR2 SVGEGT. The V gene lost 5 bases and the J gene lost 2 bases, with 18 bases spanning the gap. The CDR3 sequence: CASSNKARGTNTGELFF. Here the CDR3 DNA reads TGTGCCAGCAGTAATAAAGCCAGGGGAACCAACACCGGGGAGCTGTTTTTT.

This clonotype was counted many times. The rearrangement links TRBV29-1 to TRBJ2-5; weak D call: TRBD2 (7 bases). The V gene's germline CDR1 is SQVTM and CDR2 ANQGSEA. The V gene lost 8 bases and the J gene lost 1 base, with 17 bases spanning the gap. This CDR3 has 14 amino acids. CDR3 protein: CSSRGAGSQETQYF. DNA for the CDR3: TGCAGCTCACGGGGGGCAGGGAGCCAAGAGACCCAGTACTTC.

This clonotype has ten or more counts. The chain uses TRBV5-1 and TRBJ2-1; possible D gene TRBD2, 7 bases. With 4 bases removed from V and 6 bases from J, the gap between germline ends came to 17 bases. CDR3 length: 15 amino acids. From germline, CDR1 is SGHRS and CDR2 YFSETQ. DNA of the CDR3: TGCGCCAGCAGCCTAACAGGGAGGGGTGGCAATGAGCAGTTCTTC. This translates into CASSLTGRGGNEQFF.

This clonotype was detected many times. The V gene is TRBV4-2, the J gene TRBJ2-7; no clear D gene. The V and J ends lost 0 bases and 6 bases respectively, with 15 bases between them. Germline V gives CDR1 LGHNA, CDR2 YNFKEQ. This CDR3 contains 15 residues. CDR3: CASSQDAPPHGEQYF. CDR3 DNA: TGTGCCAGCAGCCAAGATGCACCACCCCATGGCGAGCAGTACTTC.